Following are 18 T cell receptor beta chains from one sample sequenced in a study of blood T cell repertoires in COVID-19. Generated by immunoSEQ multiplex PCR, the TCRdb table keeps only in-frame clones and is missing some. The table records about 210,000 clones, roughly 87% of them present only once. Sequences were obtained from PBMCs or T cells enriched from blood (not recorded which). These receptors all stem from a man aged 18 to 29 with acute COVID-19.

A few counts support this clone. The V call is TRBV15, the J call TRBJ1-2, with D perhaps matching TRBD1 (6 bases). The CDR3 runs to 14 residues. Germline V gene data show CDR1 as LNHNV and CDR2 as YYDKDF (reference sequence). Trimming pared 5 bases from V and 7 bases from J, leaving 17 bases between. The CDR3 region is CATSPATGSFGYTF. CDR3 bases: TGTGCCACCAGCCCCGCCACAGGGAGTTTTGGCTACACCTTC.

About this clone: Compared with germline, one end of the junction differs, possibly owing to a read error. The chain combines TRBV19 with TRBJ2-2; D possibly corresponds to TRBD2 (5 bases). The CDR3 length is 17 residues. Per the germline V gene, CDR1 is LNHDA and CDR2 is SQIVND (reference sequence). CDR3 in amino acids: CASSVDRRRPGTGELFF. CDR3 sequence (DNA): TGTGCCAGTAGTGTAGATAGGCGGCGGCCGGGGACCGGGGAGCTGTTTTTT.

This sequence joins TRBV28 and TRBJ2-3; 7 nucleotides align to TRBD2. V lost 4 bases and J lost 5; bases outside the gene matches: 15. The CDR3 contains 17 residues. Germline V gene data show CDR1 as MDHEN and CDR2 as SYDVKM. CDR3: CASSSRLREVSRDTQYF. The CDR3, as DNA: TGTGCCAGCAGTTCCCGTCTTCGGGAGGTTAGTCGAGATACGCAGTATTTT. Combining the CDR3 with reference TRBV28 and TRBJ2-3 gives the whole variable domain DVKVTQSSRYLVKRTGEKVFLECVQDMDHENMFWYRQDPGLGLRLIYFSYDVKMKEKGDIPEGYSVSREKKERFSLILESASTNQTSMYLCASSSRLREVSRDTQYFGPGTRLTVL.

About this clone: Other DNA sequences in the same sample also yield this CDR3. This rearrangement joins TRBV24-1 to TRBJ2-7, with 10 bases matching TRBD1. The V gene's germline CDR1 is KGHDR and CDR2 SFDVKD. The CDR3 spans 15 residues. Trimming cost V 3 bases and J 4 bases; bases outside gene matches: 5. CDR3 region: CATSDPGQGGYEQYF. In nucleotides, the CDR3 is TGTGCCACCAGTGATCCCGGACAGGGGGGTTACGAGCAGTACTTC.

The sample holds a few counts of this clone. The chain is built from TRBV28 and TRBJ1-5; D might be TRBD1 (5 bases). Germline CDR1 reads MDHEN; CDR2 reads SYDVKM. The V gene lost 3 bases and the J gene lost 5 bases, with 11 bases spanning the gap. The CDR3 runs 14 residues. CDR3 coding DNA: TGTGCCAGCAGTTTGGGGGAGGGTCATCAGCCCCAGCATTTT. This gives the protein CASSLGEGHQPQHF. The complete variable domain, with remaining parts taken from reference TRBV28 and TRBJ1-5, reads DVKVTQSSRYLVKRTGEKVFLECVQDMDHENMFWYRQDPGLGLRLIYFSYDVKMKEKGDIPEGYSVSREKKERFSLILESASTNQTSMYLCASSLGEGHQPQHFGDGTRLSIL.

V and J are TRBV12-5 and TRBJ1-1; no definite D call. Trimming pared 0 bases from V and 3 bases from J, leaving 17 bases between. Germline lookup yields CDR1 LGHNT and CDR2 FRNRAP. The CDR3 is 17 residues long. DNA for the CDR3: TGTGCTAGTGGTTTGGTACTCGTGGAGGGCGTGGACACTGAAGCTTTCTTT. Encoded protein: CASGLVLVEGVDTEAFF.

This rearrangement joins TRBV28 to TRBJ2-7, with 9 bases aligning to TRBD2. The CDR3 runs to 14 residues. J was trimmed by 2 bases and V by 10 bases; bases with no gene match: 9. Germline CDR1 MDHEN, CDR2 SYDVKM. CDR3 DNA sequence: TGTGCCACCGCGGGGGGGGGACTTCCCTACGAGCAGTACTTC. This translates into CATAGGGLPYEQYF.

This clone was seen a single time. The chain recombines TRBV28 with TRBJ2-7; 7 nucleotides align to TRBD1. The germline V gene encodes CDR1 MDHEN and CDR2 SYDVKM. V gave up 5 bases and J gave up 4 bases; unmatched junction bases: 11. CDR3 length equals 15 residues. CDR3 nucleotides: TGTGCCAGCAGTCCTGGACAGGTGTATAATTACGAGCAGTACTTC. Translated, it gives CASSPGQVYNYEQYF. The full variable domain, its missing parts supplied by reference TRBV28 and TRBJ2-7, is DVKVTQSSRYLVKRTGEKVFLECVQDMDHENMFWYRQDPGLGLRLIYFSYDVKMKEKGDIPEGYSVSREKKERFSLILESASTNQTSMYLCASSPGQVYNYEQYFGPGTRLTVT.

The V call is TRBV7-3, the J call TRBJ2-7; 9 positions agree with TRBD2. Germline V gene lookup returns CDR1 SGHTA and CDR2 FQGTGA. V gave up 3 bases and J gave up 4 bases; unmatched junction bases: 16. This CDR3 comprises 18 residues. The CDR3 region has the DNA TGTGCCAGCAGCTTTTTGACTAGCGGAGCGGCTTGGGGGTACGAGCAGTACTTC. It codes for CASSFLTSGAAWGYEQYF.

The CDR3 protein is CASSLWSGSSYNEQFF. CDR3 DNA: TGTGCCAGCAGTCTCTGGTCGGGAAGCTCCTACAATGAGCAGTTCTTC. The chain carries TRBV28 and TRBJ2-1, with D perhaps matching TRBD2 (5 bases). V lost 5 bases to trimming and J lost 0 bases, with 14 bases between them. Germline CDR1 is MDHEN and CDR2 is SYDVKM. The CDR3 length is 16 residues. The whole variable domain, filled in from reference TRBV28 and TRBJ2-1, reads DVKVTQSSRYLVKRTGEKVFLECVQDMDHENMFWYRQDPGLGLRLIYFSYDVKMKEKGDIPEGYSVSREKKERFSLILESASTNQTSMYLCASSLWSGSSYNEQFFGPGTRLTVL.

The chain uses TRBV28 and TRBJ2-7; 14 nucleotides match TRBD2. The CDR3 runs 17 residues. Germline V gene data show CDR1 as MDHEN and CDR2 as SYDVKM. V lost 6 bases, J lost 2 bases, and 9 bases stayed unmatched. The CDR3 region is CASSSGTSGSPTYEQYF. The CDR3 DNA follows: TGTGCCAGCAGCAGCGGGACTAGCGGGAGCCCGACCTACGAGCAGTACTTC.

The V call is TRBV11-2, the J call TRBJ2-1; 14 bases map to TRBD2. The CDR3 spans 16 residues. The J segment lost 10 bases and the V segment lost 4 bases, leaving 9 bases of the junction unmatched. Germline CDR1 is SGHAT and CDR2 is FQNNGV. The CDR3 reads CASSSTSGRAGVEQFF. The CDR3 nucleotides read TGTGCCAGCAGCTCGACTAGCGGGAGGGCCGGGGTGGAGCAGTTCTTC.

The gene calls are TRBV28 and TRBJ2-2; D remains unclear. V was clipped by 7 bases and J by 8 bases, with 14 bases between them. From germline, CDR1 is MDHEN and CDR2 SYDVKM. The CDR3 consists of 13 residues. CDR3 sequence reads: CASNEGSRGELFF. CDR3 coding DNA: TGTGCCAGCAACGAAGGATCTAGGGGGGAGCTGTTTTTT.

The genes are TRBV18 and TRBJ2-1; 7 bases fit TRBD1. The CDR3 consists of 13 residues. The junction had 6 bases not matched to a gene; V was cut back by 8 bases and J by 5 bases. Per the germline V gene, CDR1 is KGHSH and CDR2 is LQKENI. CDR3 coding DNA: TGTGCCAGCCGGACAGGTCGGAACAATGAGCAGTTCTTC. Translation gives CASRTGRNNEQFF.

This sequence joins TRBV27 and TRBJ2-3; 9 positions match TRBD2. CDR1 is MNHEY and CDR2 is SMNVEV in the germline V gene (reference sequence). The CDR3 extends over 15 amino acids. Trimming at V came to 3 bases and at J to 0 bases, leaving 1 base not matched to a gene. CDR3 in amino acids: CASSFGTSSTDTQYF. The CDR3 DNA is TGTGCCAGCAGTTTCGGGACTAGCAGCACAGATACGCAGTATTTT.

The V and J genes are TRBV14 and TRBJ1-6; 10 bases align to TRBD1. Germline CDR1 is SGHDN and CDR2 is FVKESK. The V and J ends lost 4 bases and 9 bases, in that order; junction bases with no gene match: 3. There are 14 residues in the CDR3. CDR3 protein: CASSRTGGSSPLHF. The CDR3 bases are TGTGCCAGCAGCCGGACAGGGGGGAGTTCACCCCTCCACTTT.

V usage is TRBV19 and J usage is TRBJ1-5, with D perhaps matching TRBD1 (6 bases). Germline V gene data show CDR1 as LNHDA and CDR2 as SQIVND (reference sequence). This CDR3 has 14 residues. Deletions cut 11 bases from V and 4 bases from J, with 18 bases between. This chain's CDR3 is CASYDRQTNQPQHF. DNA of the CDR3: TGTGCCTCTTACGACAGGCAGACGAATCAGCCCCAGCATTTT. Combining the CDR3 with reference TRBV19 and TRBJ1-5 gives the whole variable domain DGGITQSPKYLFRKEGQNVTLSCEQNLNHDAMYWYRQDPGQGLRLIYYSQIVNDFQKGDIAEGYSVSREKKESFPLTVTSAQKNPTAFYLCASYDRQTNQPQHFGDGTRLSIL.

This clone was seen just once. The chain couples TRBV28 to TRBJ1-5; 10 bases map to TRBD1. Germline assignment: CDR1 MDHEN and CDR2 SYDVKM. Germline trimming cut 3 bases from V and 13 bases from J; bases unmatched to any gene: 9. CDR3 length: 14 residues. Here the CDR3 DNA reads TGTGCCAGCAGTTTGGGACAGGGGCCCCAAGATCAGCATTTT. It is translated as CASSLGQGPQDQHF.